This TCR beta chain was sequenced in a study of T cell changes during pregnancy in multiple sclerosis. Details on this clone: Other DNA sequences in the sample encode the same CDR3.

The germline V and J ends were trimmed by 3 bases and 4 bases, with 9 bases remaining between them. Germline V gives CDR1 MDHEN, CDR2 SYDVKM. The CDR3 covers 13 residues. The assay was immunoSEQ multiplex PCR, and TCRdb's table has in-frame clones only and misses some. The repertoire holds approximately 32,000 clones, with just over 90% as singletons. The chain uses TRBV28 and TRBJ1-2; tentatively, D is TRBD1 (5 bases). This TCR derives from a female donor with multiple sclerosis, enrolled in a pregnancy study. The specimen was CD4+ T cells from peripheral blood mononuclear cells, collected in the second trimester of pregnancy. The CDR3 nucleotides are TGTGCCAGCAGTTTCGGGCAGGGCTATGGCTACACCTTC. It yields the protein CASSFGQGYGYTF.